These 10 T cell receptor beta chains originate from one sample sequenced in a study of siplizumab effects on memory and regulatory T cells. Clones were sequenced by immunoSEQ multiplex PCR, and TCRdb holds only the in-frame ones, with some missing. The sample lists under 85,000 clones, 75% to 90% occurring once. The specimen was Tregs sorted from blood. Receptor source: a human donor in good health.

This clone was counted a few times. This chain links TRBV30 with TRBJ1-1; D gene unclear. CDR3 size: 12 residues. Germline CDR1 is GTSNPN and CDR2 is SVGIG (reference sequence). V was trimmed by 2 bases and J by 2 bases, leaving 6 bases between them. This CDR3 reads CAWSSLNTEAFF. Here the CDR3 DNA reads TGTGCCTGGAGTTCCCTTAACACTGAAGCTTTCTTT.

The rearrangement joins TRBV18 to TRBJ1-4, with 8 bases fitting TRBD1. This CDR3 is built from 17 residues. Germline V gene data show CDR1 as KGHSH and CDR2 as LQKENI. With V trimmed by 1 base and J by 0 bases, 4 bases remained unmatched. The CDR3 reads CASSPRTGGTTNEKLFF. CDR3 DNA sequence: TGTGCCAGCTCACCACGCACAGGGGGGACAACTAATGAAAAACTGTTTTTT. Variable domain in full (rest from reference TRBV18 and TRBJ1-4): NAGVMQNPRHLVRRRGQEARLRCSPMKGHSHVYWYRQLPEEGLKFMVYLQKENIIDESGMPKERFSAEFPKEGPSILRIQQVVRGDSAAYFCASSPRTGGTTNEKLFFGSGTQLSVL.

V usage is TRBV9 and J usage is TRBJ2-2, with 7 bases matching TRBD2. Germline assignment: CDR1 SGDLS and CDR2 YYNGEE. The CDR3 spans 13 residues. The J segment lost 7 bases and the V segment lost 3 bases, leaving 3 bases of the junction unmatched. This CDR3 reads CASSAPSGGELFF. CDR3 nucleotide sequence: TGTGCCAGCAGCGCCCCTAGCGGCGGGGAGCTGTTTTTT.

The chain combines TRBV4-1 with TRBJ2-1; D not certain. The CDR3 extends over 16 amino acids. Germline values: CDR1 MGHRA, CDR2 YSYEKL. The V end lost 0 bases, the J end lost 0 bases, and 9 bases lay between the germline ends. The CDR3 here is CASSQDYRFSYNEQFF. The CDR3 DNA is TGCGCCAGCAGCCAAGATTACCGTTTCTCCTACAATGAGCAGTTCTTC.

The chain employs TRBV7-9 and TRBJ2-1; 12 bases match TRBD2. After removal of 7 bases from V and 7 bases from J, the junction contained 8 bases not matched to a gene. This CDR3 spans 15 amino acids. Germline loops: CDR1 SEHNR, CDR2 FQNEAQ (reference sequence). CDR3 in amino acids: CASITSGRLGNEQFF. The CDR3 DNA follows: TGTGCCAGCATAACTAGCGGGAGGCTGGGGAATGAGCAGTTCTTC.

The chain uses TRBV10-3 and TRBJ2-1; possibly TRBD2 for D (6 bases). V was cut by 7 bases and J by 5 bases, with 15 bases left in between. CDR3 length: 14 residues. Germline CDR1 ENHRY, CDR2 SYGVKD. The CDR3 region is CAIMDGGVNNEQFF. CDR3 nucleotide sequence: TGTGCCATCATGGACGGAGGGGTTAACAATGAGCAGTTCTTC.

The chain uses TRBV19 and TRBJ2-7; D ambiguous. V was shortened by 4 bases and J by 0 bases, with 13 bases between the two germline ends. The CDR3 is 15 amino acids. Germline V lookup: CDR1 LNHDA, CDR2 SQIVND (reference sequence). CDR3 region: CASSTEHRSSYEQYF. The CDR3 DNA is TGTGCCAGTAGTACAGAACACCGGAGCTCCTACGAGCAGTACTTC.

This clone came up once. J is TRBJ2-1 and V is TRBV6-5, with 9 bases fitting TRBD2. Germline V gene lookup returns CDR1 MNHEY and CDR2 SVGAGI. The ends lost 5 bases at V and 15 bases at J; junction bases unmatched: 11. CDR3 length: 13 residues. The CDR3 DNA follows: TGTGCCAGCAGTGCCACCGGGACTAGCCTCTGGTTCTTC. Encoded protein: CASSATGTSLWFF.

This chain joins TRBV29-1 and TRBJ1-2; D remains unclear. V lost 8 bases and J lost 3, with 19 bases in between. Germline lookup yields CDR1 SQVTM and CDR2 ANQGSEA. The CDR3 is 14 amino acids. The CDR3 reads CSYTPEGKDYGYTF. In DNA form, the CDR3 reads TGCAGCTACACCCCTGAGGGAAAGGACTATGGCTACACCTTC.

The chain joins TRBV7-9 to TRBJ1-2; TRBD1 matches 9 bases. Germline trimming cut 2 bases from V and 4 bases from J; bases unmatched to any gene: 8. The CDR3 sequence is 16 residues long. Germline CDR1 is SEHNR and CDR2 is FQNEAQ (reference sequence). The CDR3 DNA sequence: TGTGCCAGCAGCTTAATAGGCGGACAGGGGCTCTATGGCTACACCTTC. It is translated as CASSLIGGQGLYGYTF.